The subject of this entry is one T cell receptor beta chain. The target antigen is unknown. The data stem from a study of graft-versus-host responses after intestinal transplantation. CDR1 is LNHDA and CDR2 is SQIVND in the germline V gene (reference sequence). The CDR3 consists of 18 residues. The J segment lost 2 bases and the V segment lost 8 bases, leaving 12 bases of the junction unmatched. The method was immunoSEQ multiplex PCR; TCRdb's version includes in-frame clones alone and lacks a portion of them. The sample includes about 120,000 clones, about nine tenths of them seen just once. This chain links TRBV19 with TRBJ2-3; the match to TRBD2 covers 14 bases. The sample here was unstimulated CD4+ T cells sorted from spleen or lymph node cells, taken before intestinal transplant. This receptor was identified in a human donor who received an intestinal transplant. The CDR3 spells CASCYAGTSGGHTDTQYF. DNA for the CDR3: TGTGCCAGTTGCTACGCCGGGACTAGCGGGGGACACACAGATACGCAGTATTTT. The full variable domain, completed using reference TRBV19 and TRBJ2-3, is DGGITQSPKYLFRKEGQNVTLSCEQNLNHDAMYWYRQDPGQGLRLIYYSQIVNDFQKGDIAEGYSVSREKKESFPLTVTSAQKNPTAFYLCASCYAGTSGGHTDTQYFGPGTRLTVL.